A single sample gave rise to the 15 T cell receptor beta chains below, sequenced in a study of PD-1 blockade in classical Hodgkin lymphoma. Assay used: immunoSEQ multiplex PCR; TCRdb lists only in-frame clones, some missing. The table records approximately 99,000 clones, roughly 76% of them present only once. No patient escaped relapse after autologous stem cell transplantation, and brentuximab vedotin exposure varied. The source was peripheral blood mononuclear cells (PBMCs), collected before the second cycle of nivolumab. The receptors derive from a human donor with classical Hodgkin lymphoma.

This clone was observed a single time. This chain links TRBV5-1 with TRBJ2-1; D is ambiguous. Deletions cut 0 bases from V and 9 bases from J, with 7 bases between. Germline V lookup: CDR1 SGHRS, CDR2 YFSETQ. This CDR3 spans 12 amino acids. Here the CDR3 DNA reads TGCGCCAGCAGCTTGGCTGGGCTTGAGCAGTTCTTC. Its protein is CASSLAGLEQFF.

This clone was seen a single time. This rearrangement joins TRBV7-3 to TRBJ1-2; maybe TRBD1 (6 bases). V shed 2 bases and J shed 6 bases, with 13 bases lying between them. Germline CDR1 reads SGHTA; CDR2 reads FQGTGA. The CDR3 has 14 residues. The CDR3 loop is CASSLSGAGNGYTF. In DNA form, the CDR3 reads TGTGCCAGCAGCTTATCAGGGGCTGGAAATGGCTACACCTTC.

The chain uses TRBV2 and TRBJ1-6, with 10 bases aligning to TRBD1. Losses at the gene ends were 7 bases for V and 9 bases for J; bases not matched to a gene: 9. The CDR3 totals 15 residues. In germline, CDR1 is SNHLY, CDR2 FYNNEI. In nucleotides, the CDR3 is TGTGCCAGCACCGGGACAGGGGAGCGGAGTTCACCCCTCCACTTT. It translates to CASTGTGERSSPLHF.

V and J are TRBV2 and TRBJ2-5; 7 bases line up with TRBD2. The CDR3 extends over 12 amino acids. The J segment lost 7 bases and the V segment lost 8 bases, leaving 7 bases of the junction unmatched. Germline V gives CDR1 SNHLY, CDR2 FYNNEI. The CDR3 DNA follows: TGTGCCAGCCGGGGGAGGGGAGGGACCCAGTACTTC. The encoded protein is CASRGRGGTQYF.

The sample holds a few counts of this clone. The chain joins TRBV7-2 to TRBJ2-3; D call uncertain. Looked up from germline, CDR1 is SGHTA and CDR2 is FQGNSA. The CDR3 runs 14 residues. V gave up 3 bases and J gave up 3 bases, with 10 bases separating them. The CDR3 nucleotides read TGTGCCAGCAGCTTGGGTCACAGAACAGATACGCAGTATTTT. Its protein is CASSLGHRTDTQYF.

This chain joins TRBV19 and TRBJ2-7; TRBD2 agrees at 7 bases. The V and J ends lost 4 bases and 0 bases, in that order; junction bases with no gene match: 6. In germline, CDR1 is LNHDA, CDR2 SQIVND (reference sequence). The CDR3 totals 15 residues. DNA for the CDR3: TGTGCCAGTAGTAAGGGGACTATCATCTCCTACGAGCAGTACTTC. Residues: CASSKGTIISYEQYF.

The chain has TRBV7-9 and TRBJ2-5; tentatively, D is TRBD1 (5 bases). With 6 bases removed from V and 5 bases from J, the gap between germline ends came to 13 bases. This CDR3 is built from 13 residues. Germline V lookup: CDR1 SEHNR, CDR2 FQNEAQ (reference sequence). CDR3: CASRDNQWETQYF. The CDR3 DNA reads TGTGCCAGCAGGGACAATCAATGGGAGACCCAGTACTTC.

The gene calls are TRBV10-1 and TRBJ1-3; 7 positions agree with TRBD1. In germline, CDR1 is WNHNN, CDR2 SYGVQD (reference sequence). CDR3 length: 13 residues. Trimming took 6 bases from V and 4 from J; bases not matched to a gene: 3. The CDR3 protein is CASRGQTGNTIYF. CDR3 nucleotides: TGCGCCAGCAGGGGACAGACGGGAAACACCATATATTTT.

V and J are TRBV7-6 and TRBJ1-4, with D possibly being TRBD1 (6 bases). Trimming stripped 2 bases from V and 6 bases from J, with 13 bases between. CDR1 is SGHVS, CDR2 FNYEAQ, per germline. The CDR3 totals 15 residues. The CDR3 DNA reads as TGTGCCAGCAGCTTATTCACGGGGGCTTATGAAAAACTGTTTTTT. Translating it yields CASSLFTGAYEKLFF.

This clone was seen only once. CDR3 amino acids: CASTTAGVIGELFF. In nucleotides, the CDR3 is TGTGCCAGTACTACAGCGGGAGTTATCGGGGAGCTGTTTTTT. The chain couples TRBV19 to TRBJ2-2; 8 nucleotides match TRBD2. J gave up 7 bases and V 7 bases, and 8 bases lay outside the gene matches. The CDR3 has 14 amino acids. CDR1 LNHDA and CDR2 SQIVND come from the germline V gene (reference sequence).

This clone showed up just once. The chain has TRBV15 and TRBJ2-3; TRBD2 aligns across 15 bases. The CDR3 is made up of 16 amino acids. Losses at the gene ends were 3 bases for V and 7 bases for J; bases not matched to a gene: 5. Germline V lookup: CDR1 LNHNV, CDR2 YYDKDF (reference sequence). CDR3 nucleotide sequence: TGTGCCACCAGCAGTGGGACTAGCGGGAGGACAAATACGCAGTATTTT. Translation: CATSSGTSGRTNTQYF.

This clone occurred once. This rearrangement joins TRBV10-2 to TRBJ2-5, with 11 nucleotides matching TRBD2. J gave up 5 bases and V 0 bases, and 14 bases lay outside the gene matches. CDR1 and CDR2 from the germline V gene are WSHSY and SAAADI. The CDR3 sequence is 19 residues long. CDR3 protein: CASSESLAGGGAEEETQYF. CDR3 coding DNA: TGCGCCAGCAGTGAGTCTCTAGCGGGAGGCGGTGCGGAAGAGGAGACCCAGTACTTC.

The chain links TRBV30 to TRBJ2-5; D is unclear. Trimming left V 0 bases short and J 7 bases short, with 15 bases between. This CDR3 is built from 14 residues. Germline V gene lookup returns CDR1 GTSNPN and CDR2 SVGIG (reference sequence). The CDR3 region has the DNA TGTGCCTGGAGTGTAATCCCTATCGGTGGGACCCAGTACTTC. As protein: CAWSVIPIGGTQYF.

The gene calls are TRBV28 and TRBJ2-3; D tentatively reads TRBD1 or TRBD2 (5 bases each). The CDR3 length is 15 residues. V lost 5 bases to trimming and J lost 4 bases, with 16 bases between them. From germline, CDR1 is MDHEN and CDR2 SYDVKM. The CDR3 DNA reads TGTGCCAGCAGTCTGGGACCCGCCGGGTCAGATACGCAGTATTTT. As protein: CASSLGPAGSDTQYF.

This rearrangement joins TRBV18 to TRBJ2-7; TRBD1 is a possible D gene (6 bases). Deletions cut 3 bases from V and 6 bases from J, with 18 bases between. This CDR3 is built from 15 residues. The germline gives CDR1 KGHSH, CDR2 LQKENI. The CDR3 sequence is CASSPDSTGYVEQYF. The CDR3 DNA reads TGTGCCAGCTCACCGGACAGTACGGGCTACGTCGAGCAGTACTTC. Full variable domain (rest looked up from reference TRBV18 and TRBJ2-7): NAGVMQNPRHLVRRRGQEARLRCSPMKGHSHVYWYRQLPEEGLKFMVYLQKENIIDESGMPKERFSAEFPKEGPSILRIQQVVRGDSAAYFCASSPDSTGYVEQYFGPGTRLTVT.